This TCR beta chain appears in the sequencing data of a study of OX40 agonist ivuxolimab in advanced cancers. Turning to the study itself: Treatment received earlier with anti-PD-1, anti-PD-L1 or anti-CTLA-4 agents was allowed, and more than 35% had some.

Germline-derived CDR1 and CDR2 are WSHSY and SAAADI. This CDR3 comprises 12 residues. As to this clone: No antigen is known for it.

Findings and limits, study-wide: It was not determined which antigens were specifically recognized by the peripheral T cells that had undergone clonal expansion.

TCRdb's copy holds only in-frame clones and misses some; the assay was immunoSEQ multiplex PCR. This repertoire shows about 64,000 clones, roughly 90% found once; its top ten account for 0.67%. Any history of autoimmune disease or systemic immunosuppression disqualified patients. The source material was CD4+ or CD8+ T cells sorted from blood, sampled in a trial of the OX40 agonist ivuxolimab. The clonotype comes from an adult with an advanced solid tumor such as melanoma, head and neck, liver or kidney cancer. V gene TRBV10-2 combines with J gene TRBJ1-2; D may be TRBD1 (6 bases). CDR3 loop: CAAGGQHYGYTF. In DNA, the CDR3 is TGCGCGGCGGGGGGGCAACACTATGGCTACACCTTC.